This T cell receptor beta chain was obtained from a study of cytomegalovirus exposure and HLA in healthy donors. In the study overall: Earlier findings included some 120 million unique TCR beta sequences obtained from 180 million or so T cells. Findings and caveats of the study: TCR beta V segments were, for the most part, productive about 87% or about 30% of the time in an earlier analysis.

Per the germline V gene, CDR1 is MNHEY and CDR2 is SVGAGI. Trimming removed 4 bases from V and 6 bases from J; junction bases left unmatched: 9. There are 16 residues in the CDR3. Turning to this clone: Its specificity is not known.

The PCR was carried out with 60 Vbeta primers and 13 Jbeta primers. Here immunoSEQ multiplex PCR was the method, and the copy in TCRdb shows in-frame clones only, minus some. Its table lists approximately 120,000 clones. The sequence was obtained from a woman aged 55-70 years in good health and CMV-seronegative. The material sequenced was PBMCs. J is TRBJ2-3 and V is TRBV6-5, with 11 bases fitting TRBD2. The CDR3 protein is CASSWLSGGDMDTQYF. The CDR3 bases are TGTGCCAGCAGTTGGCTTAGCGGGGGGGACATGGATACGCAGTATTTT.